This T cell receptor (beta chain) is drawn from a study of spatial heterogeneity in lung cancer. Study-wide points: Counts of expanded alpha and beta TCRs within tumors tracked the tumor nonsynonymous mutation count.

As to time point: sample taken at primary tumor resection. This clonotype has a handful of counts. What it recognizes is unknown. CDR1 MDHEN and CDR2 SYDVKM come from the germline V gene. Trimming left V 5 bases short and J 4 bases short, with 14 bases between. The CDR3 runs to 14 residues. Via MiXCR, TCRdb re-called the 5' RACE reads, giving one row per CDR3 protein. Seen here are fewer than 13,000 distinct CDR3 sequences, approximately 12% observed once, and the top ten hold 30% to 40%. The V call is TRBV28, the J call TRBJ1-1; possible D gene TRBD1, 6 bases. Sample: lung tumor tissue, taken at surgery. The origin of this receptor is a male donor with early-stage non-small cell lung cancer. This chain's CDR3 is CASSLTGAGTEAFF. CDR3 DNA sequence: TGTGCCAGCAGTCTGACAGGCGCCGGCACTGAAGCTTTCTTT.